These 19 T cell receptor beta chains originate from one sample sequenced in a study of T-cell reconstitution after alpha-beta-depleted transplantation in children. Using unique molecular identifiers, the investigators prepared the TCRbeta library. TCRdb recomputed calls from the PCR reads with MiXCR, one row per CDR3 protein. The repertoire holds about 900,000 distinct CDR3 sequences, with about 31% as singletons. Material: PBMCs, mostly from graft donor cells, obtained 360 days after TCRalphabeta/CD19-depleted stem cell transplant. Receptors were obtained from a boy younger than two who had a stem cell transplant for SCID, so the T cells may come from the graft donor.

CDR3 in amino acids: CSVSAKAPQETQYF. CDR3 bases: TGCAGCGTTTCGGCGAAGGCGCCGCAAGAGACCCAGTACTTC. The gene calls are TRBV29-1 and TRBJ2-5; the D is unclear. This CDR3 contains 14 residues. Germline V gene sequence: CDR1 SQVTM, CDR2 ANQGSEA. Between the trimmed V and J ends, which lost 5 bases and 2 bases, there was a span of 15 bases.

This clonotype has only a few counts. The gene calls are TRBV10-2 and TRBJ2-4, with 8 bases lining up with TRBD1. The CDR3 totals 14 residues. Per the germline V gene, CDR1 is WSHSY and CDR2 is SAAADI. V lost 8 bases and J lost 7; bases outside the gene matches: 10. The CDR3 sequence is CASGQRGQANIQYF. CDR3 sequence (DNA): TGCGCCAGCGGCCAACGGGGACAGGCCAACATTCAGTACTTC.

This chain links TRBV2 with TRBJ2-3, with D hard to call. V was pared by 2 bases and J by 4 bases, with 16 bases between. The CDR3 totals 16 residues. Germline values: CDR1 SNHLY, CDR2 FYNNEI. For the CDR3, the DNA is TGTGCCAGCAGTGAACTGATGGGGAAGTTGGCAGATACGCAGTATTTT. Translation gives CASSELMGKLADTQYF.

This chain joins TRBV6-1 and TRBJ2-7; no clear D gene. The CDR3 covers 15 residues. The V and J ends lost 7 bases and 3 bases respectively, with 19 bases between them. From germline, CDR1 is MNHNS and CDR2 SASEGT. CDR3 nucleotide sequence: TGTGCCAGCAACAGAACTGGGCAGGAGATCTACGAGCAGTACTTC. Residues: CASNRTGQEIYEQYF.

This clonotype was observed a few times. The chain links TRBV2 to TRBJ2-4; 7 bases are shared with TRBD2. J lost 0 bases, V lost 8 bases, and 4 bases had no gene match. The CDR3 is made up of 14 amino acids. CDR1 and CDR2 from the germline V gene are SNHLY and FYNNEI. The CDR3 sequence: CASLADEAKNIQYF. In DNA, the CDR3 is TGTGCCAGCCTAGCGGATGAAGCCAAAAACATTCAGTACTTC.

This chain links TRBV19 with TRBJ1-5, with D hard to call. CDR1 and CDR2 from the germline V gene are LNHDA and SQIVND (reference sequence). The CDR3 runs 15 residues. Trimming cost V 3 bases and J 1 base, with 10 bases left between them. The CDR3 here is CASSILAPSNQPQHF. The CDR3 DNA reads TGTGCCAGTAGTATTCTGGCCCCCAGCAATCAGCCCCAGCATTTT.

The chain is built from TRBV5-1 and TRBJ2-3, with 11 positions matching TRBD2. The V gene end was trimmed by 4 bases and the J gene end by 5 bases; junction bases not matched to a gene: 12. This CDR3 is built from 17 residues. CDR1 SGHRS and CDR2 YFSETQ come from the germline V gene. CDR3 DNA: TGCGCCAGCAGCCGCCCGAAGACTAGCGGGGAGAAAGATACGCAGTATTTT. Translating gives CASSRPKTSGEKDTQYF.

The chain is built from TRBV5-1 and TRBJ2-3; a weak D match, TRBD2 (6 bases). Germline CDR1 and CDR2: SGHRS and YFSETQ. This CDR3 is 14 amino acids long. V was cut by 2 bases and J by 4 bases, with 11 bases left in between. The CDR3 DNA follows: TGCGCCAGCAGCTTCCTAGCGAGCCCAGATACGCAGTATTTT. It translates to CASSFLASPDTQYF.

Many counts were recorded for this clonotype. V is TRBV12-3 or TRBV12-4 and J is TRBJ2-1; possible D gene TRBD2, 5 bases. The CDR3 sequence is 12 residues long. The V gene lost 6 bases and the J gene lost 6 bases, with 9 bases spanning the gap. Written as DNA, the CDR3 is TGTGCCAGCAGCCTAGGGAGCAATGAGCAGTTCTTC. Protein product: CASSLGSNEQFF.

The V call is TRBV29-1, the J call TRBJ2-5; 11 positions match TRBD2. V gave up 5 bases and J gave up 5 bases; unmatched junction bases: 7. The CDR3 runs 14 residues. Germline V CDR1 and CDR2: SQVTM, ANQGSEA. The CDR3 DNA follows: TGCAGCGTTTCTAGCGGGGGGTTAGAGGAGACCCAGTACTTC. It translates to CSVSSGGLEETQYF. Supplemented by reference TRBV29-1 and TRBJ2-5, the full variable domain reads SAVISQKPSRDICQRGTSLTIQCQVDSQVTMMFWYRQQPGQSLTLIATANQGSEATYESGFVIDKFPISRPNLTFSTLTVSNMSPEDSSIYLCSVSSGGLEETQYFGPGTRLLVL.

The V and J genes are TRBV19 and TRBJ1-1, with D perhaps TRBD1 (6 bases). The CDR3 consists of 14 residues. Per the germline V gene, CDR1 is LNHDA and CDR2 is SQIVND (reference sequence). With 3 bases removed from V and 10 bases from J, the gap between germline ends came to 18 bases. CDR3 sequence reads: CASSMPAGGLGAFF. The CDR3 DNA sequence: TGTGCCAGTAGTATGCCGGCTGGGGGGCTCGGAGCTTTCTTT.

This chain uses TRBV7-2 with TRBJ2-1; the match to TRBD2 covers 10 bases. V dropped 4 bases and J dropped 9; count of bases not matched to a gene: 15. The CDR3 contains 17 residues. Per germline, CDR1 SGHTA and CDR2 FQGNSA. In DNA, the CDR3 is TGTGCCAGCAGCTCCTGGACTGGGCGAGCGGGGGGGCTTGAGCAGTTCTTC. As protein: CASSSWTGRAGGLEQFF.

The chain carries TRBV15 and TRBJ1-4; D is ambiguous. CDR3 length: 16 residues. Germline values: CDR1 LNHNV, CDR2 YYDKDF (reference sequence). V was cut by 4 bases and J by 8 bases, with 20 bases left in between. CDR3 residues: CATSTLPGRAREKLFF. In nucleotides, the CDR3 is TGTGCCACCAGCACACTCCCTGGGAGGGCGCGAGAAAAACTGTTTTTT.

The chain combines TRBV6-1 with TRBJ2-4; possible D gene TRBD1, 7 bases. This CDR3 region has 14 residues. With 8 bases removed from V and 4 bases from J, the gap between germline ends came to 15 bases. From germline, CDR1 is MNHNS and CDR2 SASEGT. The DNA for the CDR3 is TGTGCCAGCTCCCCCAGGGGGGCTAAAAACATTCAGTACTTC. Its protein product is CASSPRGAKNIQYF.

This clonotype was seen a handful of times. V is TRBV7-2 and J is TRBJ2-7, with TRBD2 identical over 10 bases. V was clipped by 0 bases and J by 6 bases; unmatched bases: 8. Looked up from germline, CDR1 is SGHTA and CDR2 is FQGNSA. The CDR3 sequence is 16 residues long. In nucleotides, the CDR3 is TGTGCCAGCAGCTTAGCGTGGAGACTAGCGGGCGGCGAGCAGTACTTC. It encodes CASSLAWRLAGGEQYF.

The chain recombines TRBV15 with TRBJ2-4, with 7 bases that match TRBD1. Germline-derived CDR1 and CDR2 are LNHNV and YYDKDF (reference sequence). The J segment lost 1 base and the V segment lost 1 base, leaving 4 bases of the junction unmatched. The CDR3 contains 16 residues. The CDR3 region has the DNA TGTGCCACCAGCAGAGCGACAGGGATTGCCAAAAACATTCAGTACTTC. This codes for CATSRATGIAKNIQYF.

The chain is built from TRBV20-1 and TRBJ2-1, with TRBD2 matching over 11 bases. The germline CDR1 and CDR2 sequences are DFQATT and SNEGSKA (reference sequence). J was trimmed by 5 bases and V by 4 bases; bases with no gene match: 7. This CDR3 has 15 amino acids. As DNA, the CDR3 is TGCAGTGCTACTAAGACTAGCGGGACTAACAATGAGCAGTTCTTC. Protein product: CSATKTSGTNNEQFF.

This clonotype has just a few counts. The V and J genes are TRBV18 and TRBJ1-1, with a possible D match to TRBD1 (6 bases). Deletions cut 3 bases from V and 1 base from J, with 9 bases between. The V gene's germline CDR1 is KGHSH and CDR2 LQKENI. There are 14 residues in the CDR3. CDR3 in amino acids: CASSPSQGNTEAFF. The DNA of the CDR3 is TGTGCCAGCTCACCCTCACAGGGGAACACTGAAGCTTTCTTT.

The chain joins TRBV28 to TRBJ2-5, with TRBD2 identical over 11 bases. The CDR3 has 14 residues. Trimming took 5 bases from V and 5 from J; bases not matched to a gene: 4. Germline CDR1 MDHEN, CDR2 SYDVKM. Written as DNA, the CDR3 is TGTGCCAGCAGTCCTAGCGGGAGGTTGGAGACCCAGTACTTC. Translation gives CASSPSGRLETQYF.